This T cell receptor beta chain was recovered during a study of Ad26.COV2.S vaccination and SARS-CoV-2 variants. Background on the study: Donor was assigned to the Ad26.COV2.S arm of trial COV1001.

Treatment defined: some 19 received Ad26.COV2.S at low or high dose, single or two shots; about 5 received placebo; per-sample allocation not given. Sampling happened 63 days after the first vaccine or placebo injection. Immunization relied on an Ad26 vector, which expressed Wuhan-strain SARS-CoV-2 spike. TCRdb's table, derived via immunoSEQ multiplex PCR, lists solely in-frame clones and lacks some. The table includes a few hundred thousand clones, about 90% detected once. The sample consisted of peripheral blood, taken in a trial of Ad26.COV2.S vaccine versus placebo. This clonotype was obtained from a person between 18 and 59 years old who received the Ad26.COV2.S COVID-19 vaccine or a placebo.

CDR3 residues: CASSQDKVGPQPGELFF. The CDR3 nucleotides are TGCGCCAGCAGCCAAGACAAAGTGGGGCCCCAACCCGGGGAGCTGTTTTTT. The J gene is TRBJ2-2, the V gene TRBV4-3, with a weak D call TRBD1 (5 bases). V lost 0 bases to trimming and J lost 6 bases, with 17 bases between them. Per germline, CDR1 LGHNA and CDR2 YSLEER. The CDR3 length is 17 residues.